The T cell receptor beta chain described here comes from a study of regulatory T cells in long-lasting Graves disease. Overall study: Patients newly diagnosed with Graves' had been on antithyroid drugs for under 3 months. Points from the study as a whole: Having few samples may have compromised the accuracy.

The CDR3 covers 13 residues. Germline CDR1 SGHRS, CDR2 YFSETQ. In this sample, this clonotype turned up many times. What it binds is not known. One junction end does not reproduce the germline sequence, and a read error may be involved. Time point described: newly diagnosed GD, antithyroid drugs for less than 3 months. Making the TCR library involved RNA that had been extracted from PBMCs. In each case, Graves' disease was diagnosed per American Thyroid Association guidelines. The TCR beta library used iRepertoire HTBI primers with Arm-PCR amplification of CDR3. Authors' analysis steps: Samples jointly harbored roughly 62 TRBV and 14 to 15 TRBJ segments. TCRdb processed the multiplex PCR reads anew with MiXCR; each CDR3 protein has one entry. What appears here as the V and J calls and clone size reflects TCRdb's work, not the paper's. The table records approximately 210,000 distinct CDR3 sequences, about 17% of them present only once.

The chain joins TRBV5-1 to TRBJ1-1, with a weak D call TRBD1 (6 bases). This sample comprised peripheral blood mononuclear cells (PBMCs), obtained at new diagnosis, from a patient treated with antithyroid drugs. The TCR was taken from a female donor with Graves disease. DNA for the CDR3: TGTGCCAGCAGCTTGTCGGTGGGGGCCGGTGCTTTCTTT. Protein sequence: CASSLSVGAGAFF.